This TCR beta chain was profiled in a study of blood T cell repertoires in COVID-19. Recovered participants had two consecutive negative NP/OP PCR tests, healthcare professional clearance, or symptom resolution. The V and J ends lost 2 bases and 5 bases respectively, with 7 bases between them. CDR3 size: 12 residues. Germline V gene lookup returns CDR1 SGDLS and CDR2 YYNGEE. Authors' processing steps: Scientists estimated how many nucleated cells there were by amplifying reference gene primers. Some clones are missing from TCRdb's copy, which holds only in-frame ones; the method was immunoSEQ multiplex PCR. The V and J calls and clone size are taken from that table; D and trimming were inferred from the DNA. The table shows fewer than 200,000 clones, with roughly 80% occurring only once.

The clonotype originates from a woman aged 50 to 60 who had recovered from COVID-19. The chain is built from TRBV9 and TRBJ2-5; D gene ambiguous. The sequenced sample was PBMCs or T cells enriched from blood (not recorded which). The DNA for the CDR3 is TGTGCCAGCAGCGTGCCAGCGGAGACCCAGTACTTC. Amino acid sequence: CASSVPAETQYF.